In its sample, the clone carrying this T cell receptor (beta chain) was seen a few times. Its antigen is still unknown. V dropped 3 bases and J dropped 3 bases, with 18 bases sitting between them. CDR1 and CDR2 from the germline V gene are GTSNPN and SVGIG (reference sequence). The CDR3 runs 15 residues. These data belong to a study of T cells in Graves' hyperthyroidism and ophthalmopathy. Overall study findings and caveats: Through a model of 13 V-J features, ophthalmopathy was separated from stable hyperthyroidism.

The source material, RNA transcripts, was used to amplify TCR beta CDR3 regions. During a first-round RT-PCR of the TCR CDR3, the HTBI primer set was used. One entry per CDR3 protein results from TCRdb running MiXCR on the multiplex PCR reads. The sample holds approximately 610,000 distinct CDR3 sequences; approximately 14% are singletons and the top ten take roughly 4.3%. The clonotype comes from a woman in her thirties or forties with Graves' ophthalmopathy. What was sequenced was blood. V and J are TRBV30 and TRBJ2-7, with D perhaps being TRBD1 or TRBD2 (5 bases each). The CDR3 region is CAWRRVGRGDYEQYF. CDR3 coding DNA: TGTGCCTGGAGGAGAGTGGGGAGAGGGGACTACGAGCAGTACTTC.